Presented here are 24 T cell receptor beta chains from one specimen sequenced in a study of blood T cell repertoires in COVID-19. Sequencing was performed with immunoSEQ multiplex PCR; in TCRdb, only in-frame clones are kept and a portion is missing. The top ten hold roughly 1.2% of the sample, which has some 170,000 clones, approximately 84% seen once. Sequencing was carried out using PBMCs or T cells enriched from blood (not recorded which). The receptor source for this set is a human donor with acute COVID-19. The donor label of this sample is uncertain.

V and J are TRBV11-2 and TRBJ2-3, with unresolved D. Trimming pared 5 bases from V and 3 bases from J, leaving 15 bases between. The CDR3 spans 15 residues. Germline V gene data show CDR1 as SGHAT and CDR2 as FQNNGV. The CDR3 DNA reads TGTGCCAGCAGCGAGTTTGAGGTAGTGACAGATACGCAGTATTTT. This translates into CASSEFEVVTDTQYF.

The J gene is TRBJ2-5, the V gene TRBV10-3; 10 bases are shared with TRBD2. The CDR3 spans 14 residues. The germline gives CDR1 ENHRY, CDR2 SYGVKD. V shed 7 bases, J shed 3 bases, and the junction held 5 bases outside the gene matches. The DNA for the CDR3 is TGTGCCATCATGGGAGCGGGGGGGAAAGAGACCCAGTACTTC. Protein sequence: CAIMGAGGKETQYF.

This clone was seen a single time. This chain joins TRBV19 and TRBJ2-4; D perhaps matches TRBD1 (7 bases). CDR1 and CDR2 from the germline V gene are LNHDA and SQIVND (reference sequence). The V end lost 6 bases, the J end lost 1 base, and 25 bases lay between the germline ends. CDR3 length: 19 amino acids. For the CDR3, the DNA is TGTGCCAGTAGGACTAGACAGGGTGGTGGGGTATCGGCCAAAAACATTCAGTACTTC. It yields the protein CASRTRQGGGVSAKNIQYF. The whole variable domain, remainder taken from reference TRBV19 and TRBJ2-4, is DGGITQSPKYLFRKEGQNVTLSCEQNLNHDAMYWYRQDPGQGLRLIYYSQIVNDFQKGDIAEGYSVSREKKESFPLTVTSAQKNPTAFYLCASRTRQGGGVSAKNIQYFGAGTRLSVL.

This chain joins TRBV11-1 and TRBJ2-1; D is perhaps TRBD1 (6 bases). The CDR3 spans 13 residues. Germline CDR1 reads SGHAT; CDR2 reads FQDESV (reference sequence). V dropped 5 bases and J dropped 8 bases, with 13 bases sitting between them. CDR3 sequence reads: CASSRQDDDEQFF. The CDR3 bases are TGTGCCAGCAGCCGACAGGACGACGATGAGCAGTTCTTC.

This chain joins TRBV4-2 and TRBJ1-1, with TRBD1 matching 7 bases. The germline V gene has CDR1 LGHNA and CDR2 YNFKEQ. V was pared by 3 bases and J by 0 bases, with 10 bases of the junction left unmatched. The CDR3 totals 17 residues. The CDR3 DNA reads as TGTGCCAGCAGCCATCCCGAGGGGACAGAGATGAACACTGAAGCTTTCTTT. This sequence encodes CASSHPEGTEMNTEAFF.

This rearrangement joins TRBV7-9 to TRBJ1-5; TRBD1 is a possible D gene (6 bases). Germline V gene lookup returns CDR1 SEHNR and CDR2 FQNEAQ (reference sequence). V lost 4 bases, J lost 0 bases, and 10 bases lay in between. The CDR3 covers 15 residues. CDR3 bases: TGTGCCAGCAGCTCCCCAGGGGATAGCAATCAGCCCCAGCATTTT. This sequence encodes CASSSPGDSNQPQHF.

This chain connects TRBV7-8 to TRBJ2-5; 14 nucleotides match TRBD2. Per the germline V gene, CDR1 is SGHVS and CDR2 is FQNEAQ. The CDR3 totals 18 residues. V shed 5 bases and J 4 bases; nucleotides not matched to a gene: 12. The CDR3 protein is CASSLPGLAGVNRETQYF. CDR3 coding DNA: TGTGCCAGCAGCCTCCCGGGACTAGCGGGGGTAAATCGAGAGACCCAGTACTTC.

The rearrangement joins TRBV4-1 to TRBJ2-2; TRBD1 matches at 7 bases. CDR3 length: 15 amino acids. The junction had 2 bases not matched to a gene; V was cut back by 3 bases and J by 1 base. Germline V gene lookup returns CDR1 MGHRA and CDR2 YSYEKL. This CDR3 reads CASSHYRGNTGELFF. The CDR3 coding sequence is TGCGCCAGCAGCCACTACAGGGGGAACACCGGGGAGCTGTTTTTT.

This rearrangement joins TRBV2 to TRBJ2-2, with 10 positions matching TRBD2. The junction had 12 bases not matched to a gene; V was cut back by 11 bases and J by 6 bases. Looked up from germline, CDR1 is SNHLY and CDR2 is FYNNEI. CDR3 size: 15 residues. The CDR3 nucleotides read TGTGCCCGCGGGGGGAGCGGGGGGGCCCCCGGGGAGCTGTTTTTT. This gives the protein CARGGSGGAPGELFF.

This clone was seen a single time. The same CDR3 arises from other DNA sequences in this sample as well. The chain recombines TRBV30 with TRBJ1-1; no definite D call. V was shortened by 0 bases and J by 4 bases, with 9 bases between the two germline ends. The length of the CDR3 is 13 residues. CDR1 and CDR2 (germline): GTSNPN, SVGIG (reference sequence). The CDR3 sequence: CAWSVVRGTEAFF. The CDR3 DNA reads as TGTGCCTGGAGTGTAGTGCGGGGCACTGAAGCTTTCTTT.

The chain couples TRBV6-5 to TRBJ2-3; 10 positions agree with TRBD2. Germline V lookup: CDR1 MNHEY, CDR2 SVGAGI. CDR3 length: 15 residues. V was pared by 7 bases and J by 3 bases, with 7 bases of the junction left unmatched. The CDR3 DNA follows: TGTGCCAGCACAGCTAGCGGGGGATTTACAGATACGCAGTATTTT. This gives the protein CASTASGGFTDTQYF.

The chain employs TRBV9 and TRBJ2-3, with TRBD2 as a possible D gene (5 bases). Trimming removed 2 bases at V and 3 bases at J, with 13 bases between. Germline V lookup: CDR1 SGDLS, CDR2 YYNGEE. The CDR3 extends over 15 amino acids. The CDR3 sequence is CASSVLGTRTDTQYF. CDR3 sequence (DNA): TGTGCCAGCAGCGTGTTGGGCACTAGGACAGATACGCAGTATTTT.

The V call is TRBV7-3, the J call TRBJ2-5, with D perhaps matching TRBD2 (7 bases). Germline CDR1 and CDR2: SGHTA and FQGTGA. V lost 5 bases to trimming and J lost 5 bases, with 15 bases between them. There are 14 residues in the CDR3. For the CDR3, the DNA is TGTGCCAGCAGCCCGAAGGGGGGGACGGAGACCCAGTACTTC. Protein: CASSPKGGTETQYF.

As DNA, the CDR3 is TGTGCCTGGAGTTGGGGACAGGGGAATGAAAAACTGTTTTTT. It specifies CAWSWGQGNEKLFF. The J gene is TRBJ1-4, the V gene TRBV30; the match to TRBD1 covers 10 bases. Germline values: CDR1 GTSNPN, CDR2 SVGIG (reference sequence). There are 14 residues in the CDR3. The V gene end was trimmed by 2 bases and the J gene end by 5 bases; junction bases not matched to a gene: 2.

This rearrangement joins TRBV6-2 or TRBV6-3 to TRBJ2-1; 7 positions match TRBD1. J gave up 6 bases and V 5 bases, and 4 bases lay outside the gene matches. The CDR3 has 13 amino acids. Germline lookup yields CDR1 MNHEY and CDR2 SVGEGT. CDR3 in DNA: TGTGCCAGCAGTCCCCCAGGGGGCAATGAGCAGTTCTTC. Its protein product is CASSPPGGNEQFF.

On this clone itself: The sample holds other DNA sequences that translate to the same CDR3. V and J are TRBV19 and TRBJ2-5, with no clear D. The CDR3 length is 13 residues. Germline assignment: CDR1 LNHDA and CDR2 SQIVND (reference sequence). The germline V and J ends were trimmed by 3 bases and 2 bases, with 7 bases remaining between them. The CDR3 sequence is CASSIGSQETQYF. The DNA of the CDR3 is TGTGCCAGTAGTATCGGGTCACAAGAGACCCAGTACTTC.

The V call is TRBV6-1, the J call TRBJ2-7, with TRBD1 as a possible D gene (6 bases). This CDR3 has 16 amino acids. From germline, CDR1 is MNHNS and CDR2 SASEGT. The V gene lost 2 bases and the J gene lost 3 bases, with 17 bases spanning the gap. The CDR3 DNA follows: TGTGCCAGCAGTGAAACCCAGAGTAGGGGGAACTACGAGCAGTACTTC. It specifies CASSETQSRGNYEQYF.

The rearrangement joins TRBV5-1 to TRBJ1-6; 9 bases match TRBD1. V was pared by 1 base and J by 7 bases, with 3 bases of the junction left unmatched. The germline V gene has CDR1 SGHRS and CDR2 YFSETQ. CDR3 length: 15 amino acids. CDR3 sequence reads: CASSLYGQGNSPLHF. The CDR3 nucleotides are TGCGCCAGCAGCTTGTACGGACAGGGGAATTCACCCCTCCACTTT.

This rearrangement joins TRBV5-4 to TRBJ1-2, with 10 bases fitting TRBD1. CDR1 is SGHNT and CDR2 is YYREEE in the germline V gene (reference sequence). Germline trimming cut 4 bases from V and 6 bases from J; bases unmatched to any gene: 21. The CDR3 extends over 19 amino acids. The CDR3, as DNA: TGTGCCAGCAGCCGGATACCCAGGAGGGACAGGGGTTACTCGGATGGCTACACCTTC. Translating gives CASSRIPRRDRGYSDGYTF.

This clone appeared once. V and J are TRBV18 and TRBJ2-5; 7 bases fit TRBD2. Germline lookup yields CDR1 KGHSH and CDR2 LQKENI. J was trimmed by 3 bases and V by 2 bases; bases with no gene match: 6. The CDR3 contains 15 residues. The chain's CDR3 is CASSPGTGGKETQYF. The CDR3 nucleotides are TGTGCCAGCTCACCAGGAACGGGGGGTAAAGAGACCCAGTACTTC.

This chain joins TRBV9 and TRBJ1-2; 7 bases map to TRBD1. Germline values: CDR1 SGDLS, CDR2 YYNGEE. CDR3 length equals 14 residues. Germline trimming cut 4 bases from V and 5 bases from J; bases unmatched to any gene: 8. This CDR3 is CASSPGTENYGYTF. DNA of the CDR3: TGTGCCAGCAGCCCAGGGACAGAAAATTATGGCTACACCTTC.

This clone came up once. The genes are TRBV18 and TRBJ2-7, with a weak D call TRBD1 (6 bases). Per the germline V gene, CDR1 is KGHSH and CDR2 is LQKENI. The CDR3 loop spans 15 amino acids. V was pared by 2 bases and J by 0 bases, with 11 bases between. The CDR3 is CASSPMRQASYEQYF. The CDR3 DNA sequence: TGTGCCAGCTCACCAATGCGACAGGCCTCCTACGAGCAGTACTTC.

The chain uses TRBV7-2 and TRBJ2-7; 10 bases are shared with TRBD2. CDR1 and CDR2 from the germline V gene are SGHTA and FQGNSA. The trim removed 4 bases at V and 4 bases at J, leaving 13 bases unmatched. The CDR3 is made up of 17 amino acids. CDR3 coding DNA: TGTGCCAGCAGCTCTAGCCCTAGCGGGGGAGGATTTTACGAGCAGTACTTC. Translated: CASSSSPSGGGFYEQYF. The entire variable domain, with the rest obtained from reference TRBV7-2 and TRBJ2-7, is as follows: GAGVSQSPSNKVTEKGKDVELRCDPISGHTALYWYRQSLGQGLEFLIYFQGNSAPDKSGLPSDRFSAERTGGSVSTLTIQRTQQEDSAVYLCASSSSPSGGGFYEQYFGPGTRLTVT.

The V gene is TRBV10-3, the J gene TRBJ1-1, with 7 bases fitting TRBD1. Per germline, CDR1 ENHRY and CDR2 SYGVKD. With 8 bases clipped from V and 10 bases from J, the junction kept 19 bases outside the gene matches. This CDR3 comprises 15 residues. The CDR3 here is CAIGTDRGQSERAFF. DNA of the CDR3: TGTGCCATCGGGACAGACCGGGGGCAGTCTGAAAGAGCTTTCTTT.